The rows below give T cell receptor beta chains drawn from one sample of a study of T cells after yellow fever vaccination. TCRdb analysed the 5' RACE reads with MiXCR anew, one entry per CDR3 protein. The sample records hundreds of thousands of distinct CDR3 sequences, around 19% being singletons. The starting material was PBMCs, obtained before the yellow fever booster vaccination. These receptors were collected from a man aged 18 to 35 who received the YFV17D yellow fever vaccine. Each CDR3 is given with its conserved first and last residue. The D gene is left open where the match is weak. Clone sizes are given selectively: once, few, many, or a class where the clone is expanded.

size	V	length	D	J	DNA	CDR3
-	TRBV6-2/TRBV6-3	14	-	TRBJ1-1	TGTGCCAGCAGTTACGAAGGGGACTCCACTGAAGCTTTCTTT	CASSYEGDSTEAFF
few	TRBV27	12	-	TRBJ2-1	TGTGCCAGCATGAACTACGGGGATGAGCAGTTCTTC	CASMNYGDEQFF
-	TRBV5-6	13	-	TRBJ2-5	TGTGCCAGCAGAAGGTACGGGGGAGAGACCCAGTACTTC	CASRRYGGETQYF
few	TRBV7-6	15	-	TRBJ2-1	TGTGCCAGCAGCTTCAGCCTAGACAGGCTTAATGAGCAGTTCTTC	CASSFSLDRLNEQFF
few	TRBV6-5	15	-	TRBJ1-2	TGTGCCAGCAGTTACGTCGGGTCGGCTAACTATGGCTACACCTTC	CASSYVGSANYGYTF
few	TRBV28	18	-	TRBJ1-6	TGTGCCAGCAGTTTATCCCGGTTTCTGAGCTCCTATAATTCACCCCTCCACTTT	CASSLSRFLSSYNSPLHF
-	TRBV3-1	18	TRBD2	TRBJ2-3	TGTGCCAGCAGCCGGACAACGCGTAGCGGGGTGAGCACAGATACGCAGTATTTT	CASSRTTRSGVSTDTQYF
-	TRBV20-1	16	-	TRBJ2-4	TGCAGTGCCCCGGGAGAATCCGGGGGAGCCAAAAACATTCAGTACTTC	CSAPGESGGAKNIQYF
once	TRBV24-1	17	-	TRBJ2-6	TGTGCCACCAGTGACACTGGGACACCCTCTGGGGCCAACGTCCTGACTTTC	CATSDTGTPSGANVLTF
few	TRBV6-5	14	-	TRBJ2-3	TGTGCCAGCAGTGGACAGCCCCGCACAGATACGCAGTATTTT	CASSGQPRTDTQYF
many	TRBV4-3	15	-	TRBJ2-2	TGCGCCAGCAGCCAAGAGACGGGGAGACCCGGGGAGCTGTTTTTT	CASSQETGRPGELFF
-	TRBV6-5	15	-	TRBJ2-2	TGTGCCAGCAGACTACGACAGGGAGGCACCGGGGAGCTGTTTTTT	CASRLRQGGTGELFF
few	TRBV9	14	TRBD1	TRBJ2-7	TGTGCCAGCAGCCACCGGGACAGGAACTACGAGCAGTACTTC	CASSHRDRNYEQYF
few	TRBV29-1	12	-	TRBJ1-1	TGCAGCGTTGTGCACATGAACACTGAAGCTTTCTTT	CSVVHMNTEAFF
-	TRBV7-9	13	-	TRBJ1-1	TGTGCCAGCAGCGCACAGGAAAACACTGAAGCTTTCTTT	CASSAQENTEAFF
few	TRBV20-1	15	-	TRBJ2-3	TGCAGTGCTAGGAATCTGCGACAGGCTGGAGATACGCAGTATTTT	CSARNLRQAGDTQYF
-	TRBV18	14	-	TRBJ2-7	TGTGCCAGCTCACCACCGTCGACCACCTACGAGCAGTACTTC	CASSPPSTTYEQYF
-	TRBV12-3/TRBV12-4	13	-	TRBJ2-1	TGTGCCAGCAGACCCATAGGCGGAGATGAGCAGTTCTTC	CASRPIGGDEQFF
-	TRBV7-9	12	-	TRBJ2-3	TGTGCCAGCAGCTTAGCCCAAAGGACGCAGTATTTT	CASSLAQRTQYF
-	TRBV5-6	13	-	TRBJ2-7	TGTGCCAGCAACTCGGACAGCTCCTACGAGCAGTACTTC	CASNSDSSYEQYF
few	TRBV7-2	16	-	TRBJ2-1	TGTGCCAGCAGCTACGGACAGTTAGGAACCTACAATGAGCAGTTCTTC	CASSYGQLGTYNEQFF
-	TRBV6-4	11	-	TRBJ2-3	TGTGCCAGCAATCAGCCGGTTACGCAGTATTTT	CASNQPVTQYF
-	TRBV4-2	15	-	TRBJ2-5	TGTGCCAGCAGCCAAGAGACGGGACTCAGAGAGACCCAGTACTTC	CASSQETGLRETQYF
-	TRBV6-5	14	-	TRBJ1-1	TGTGCCAGCAGTATCGGGGGCTATCGGGCTGAAGCTTTCTTT	CASSIGGYRAEAFF
-	TRBV7-6	15	-	TRBJ1-6	TGTGCCAGCAGCTTGAGGACGGCAGATAATTCACCCCTCCACTTT	CASSLRTADNSPLHF
-	TRBV25-1	16	TRBD2	TRBJ2-3	TGTGCCAGCAGTGAATCGCGGACTAGCGGTTCGGGTACGCAGTATTTT	CASSESRTSGSGTQYF
many	TRBV7-9	12	-	TRBJ1-1	TGTGCCAGCAGTTTCAGGGTTACTGAAGCTTTCTTT	CASSFRVTEAFF
-	TRBV20-1	16	-	TRBJ2-1	TGCAGTGCTATAGATCTATCGGGGGCAGTGATGTATGAGCAGTTCTTC	CSAIDLSGAVMYEQFF
few	TRBV7-2	15	-	TRBJ1-2	TGTGCCAGCAGCTTCCGCCCGGGGGAATCCTATGGCTACACCTTC	CASSFRPGESYGYTF
many	TRBV21-1	19	-	TRBJ2-5	TGTGCCAGCAGCAAAGGAAAAGGGCCCCGGGACAGGTACCAAGAGACCCAGTACTTC	CASSKGKGPRDRYQETQYF
few	TRBV7-2	17	-	TRBJ1-5	TGTGCCAGCAGCTTAGCCCGGACGGCTTATAGCAATCAGCCCCAGCATTTT	CASSLARTAYSNQPQHF
few	TRBV5-1	16	-	TRBJ1-4	TGCGCCAGCAGCTTAAGCAGTGGGGCAACTAATGAAAAACTGTTTTTT	CASSLSSGATNEKLFF
-	TRBV19	16	-	TRBJ1-1	TGTGCCAGTCGCCCACGGGACTCCTTAGGAGGCACTGAAGCTTTCTTT	CASRPRDSLGGTEAFF
-	TRBV5-1	14	-	TRBJ1-2	TGCGCCAGCAGCTTGGCAACAGGAGCAGGGGGCTACACCTTC	CASSLATGAGGYTF
many	TRBV7-2	13	-	TRBJ2-5	TGTGCCAGCAGCTTAGTAGGGGGAGAGACCCAGTACTTC	CASSLVGGETQYF
few	TRBV6-5	13	-	TRBJ2-5	TGTGCCAGCAGGGCCTCGACTAGAGAGACCCAGTACTTC	CASRASTRETQYF
-	TRBV3-1	18	TRBD2	TRBJ2-3	TGTGCCAGCAGCCCGCTATATCCTAGCGGGGGGGCGGCAGATACGCAGTATTTT	CASSPLYPSGGAADTQYF
few	TRBV7-9	15	-	TRBJ2-7	TGTGCCAGCAGCTTTCGTAGCGTCTCCTCCTACGAGCAGTACTTC	CASSFRSVSSYEQYF
-	TRBV6-5	17	-	TRBJ2-4	TGTGCCAGCAGTTATAATGCGGGGGCATCGGCCAAAAACATTCAGTACTTC	CASSYNAGASAKNIQYF
-	TRBV20-1	15	-	TRBJ1-6	TGCAGTGCTAGAGAGCCAACAGGGATCAATTCACCCCTCCACTTT	CSAREPTGINSPLHF
-	TRBV7-2	14	-	TRBJ2-5	TGTGCCAGCAGCTTAGCAGGGTCGTCGAGGACCCAGTACTTC	CASSLAGSSRTQYF
many	TRBV5-5	15	-	TRBJ1-1	TGTGCCAGCAGCTTAGGGCCCCCCGGGGGCACTGAAGCTTTCTTT	CASSLGPPGGTEAFF
many	TRBV7-9	13	-	TRBJ2-5	TGTGCCAGCAGCTTAGGCTTAGAAGAGACCCAGTACTTC	CASSLGLEETQYF
-	TRBV4-3	17	-	TRBJ1-2	TGCGCCAGCAGCCAAGATTCCATGGGGTCTCCTAACTATGGCTACACCTTC	CASSQDSMGSPNYGYTF
-	TRBV10-3	14	TRBD1	TRBJ1-1	TGTGCCATCAATGACAGGGGATGGGGCACTGAAGCTTTCTTT	CAINDRGWGTEAFF
-	TRBV7-6	15	-	TRBJ1-1	TGTGCCAGCAGCTTAGCGAGCGGGGGGAACACTGAAGCTTTCTTT	CASSLASGGNTEAFF
many	TRBV7-2	14	-	TRBJ1-1	TGTGCCAGCAGCTTGCCGACTGAGAACACTGAAGCTTTCTTT	CASSLPTENTEAFF
few	TRBV20-1	12	-	TRBJ1-2	TGCAGTGCTAGAGTGGTGCCATATGGCTACACCTTC	CSARVVPYGYTF
-	TRBV29-1	13	-	TRBJ1-2	TGCAGCGTTGGCCAGACAGTTAACTATGGCTACACCTTC	CSVGQTVNYGYTF
few	TRBV3-1	20	-	TRBJ2-7	TGTGCCAGCAGCCAAGTATGGGGCAGGACTAACCAGGTTGGAATGAGGGAGCAGTACTTC	CASSQVWGRTNQVGMREQYF
few	TRBV7-2	14	-	TRBJ1-4	TGTGCCAGCAGCTTACGCCTGGAGGATGAAAAACTGTTTTTT	CASSLRLEDEKLFF
-	TRBV10-3	13	-	TRBJ1-1	TGTGCCATCAGAGGGGGGCAGGACCGCGAGTCTTTCTTT	CAIRGGQDRESFF
-	TRBV5-6	13	-	TRBJ1-1	TGTGCCAGCACCAACCGTAGGGTTGTGGAAGCTTTCTTT	CASTNRRVVEAFF
-	TRBV5-1	14	-	TRBJ2-3	TGCGCCAGCAGCACCGGACTCCTCACAGATACGCAGTATTTT	CASSTGLLTDTQYF